One sample yielded the 32 T cell receptor beta chains listed below, sequenced in a study of identical twins (dated by TCRdb to about 2016). Libraries were built with 5' RACE. Sequencing took place on an Illumina HiSeq 2000. Clones were called with MiXCR by TCRdb after fastp trimmed the public reads at Q25, and only in-frame beta chains were retained. Duplicate CDR3 protein sequences are folded into a single record with the most common DNA and genes. This sample holds about 530,000 distinct CDR3 sequences; roughly 15% were observed only once. The top ten hold roughly 0.46% of the sample. These data were likewise used in another study, on yellow fever vaccine responses in identical twins.

Sequencing was done on a sample of CD4+ T cells sorted from blood. All receptors come from a woman aged 18-30 years in good health.

The chain uses TRBV12-3 or TRBV12-4 and TRBJ2-7; 7 bases align to TRBD2. The CDR3 is 15 amino acids. V lost 5 bases, J lost 6 bases, and 13 bases stayed unmatched. The CDR3 sequence: CASSPSGGVVREQYF. Written as DNA, the CDR3 is TGTGCCAGCAGTCCCTCGGGGGGAGTCGTACGCGAGCAGTACTTC.

This clonotype was counted between two and nine times. V and J are TRBV29-1 and TRBJ2-3, with 14 nucleotides matching TRBD2. The CDR3 totals 15 residues. V lost 5 bases to trimming and J lost 5 bases; unmatched junction nucleotides: 6. CDR1 and CDR2 (germline): SQVTM, ANQGSEA. This CDR3 is CSVLTSGGAGDTQYF. CDR3 DNA: TGCAGCGTTCTGACTAGCGGGGGGGCTGGAGATACGCAGTATTTT.

J is TRBJ2-5 and V is TRBV20-1; 15 nucleotides match TRBD2. The CDR3 is 17 residues long. Germline CDR1 DFQATT, CDR2 SNEGSKA (reference sequence). V lost 0 bases to trimming and J lost 5 bases; unmatched junction nucleotides: 7. The CDR3 DNA is TGCAGTGCTAGAGATAGGAAGGGACTAGCGGGAGGCGAGACCCAGTACTTC. Its translation: CSARDRKGLAGGETQYF.

A few counts support this clonotype. The chain employs TRBV10-3 and TRBJ2-3; no clear D gene. Germline loops: CDR1 ENHRY, CDR2 SYGVKD. Trimming left V 4 bases short and J 6 bases short, with 8 bases between. The CDR3 runs 12 residues. CDR3 coding DNA: TGTGCCATCAGTGTGCTCGGGGATACGCAGTATTTT. It translates to CAISVLGDTQYF.

The chain uses TRBV9 and TRBJ2-2, with D tentatively TRBD2 (5 bases). This CDR3 has 14 amino acids. CDR1 is SGDLS and CDR2 is YYNGEE in the germline V gene. V shed 3 bases and J shed 13 bases, with 19 bases lying between them. The CDR3 loop is CASSEERVSSRLFF. The CDR3, as DNA: TGTGCCAGCAGCGAAGAGAGGGTGTCGTCGAGGCTGTTTTTT.

The chain is built from TRBV12-3 or TRBV12-4 and TRBJ2-7; either TRBD1 or TRBD2 may supply D (6 bases each). V was pared by 5 bases and J by 7 bases, with 21 bases between. The CDR3 consists of 15 residues. Here the CDR3 reads CASSLAGTGGGEQYF. The CDR3 bases are TGTGCCAGCAGTCTCGCCGGGACCGGAGGGGGGGAGCAGTACTTC.

This clonotype was picked up a small number of times. This chain uses TRBV5-6 with TRBJ1-2; D not certain. This CDR3 contains 11 residues. Trimming removed 6 bases from V and 5 bases from J, with 8 bases in between. The germline CDR1 and CDR2 sequences are SGHDT and YYEEEE. In DNA, the CDR3 is TGTGCCAGCATCGGTGGATATGGCTACACCTTC. Translated, it gives CASIGGYGYTF.

The V and J genes are TRBV5-1 and TRBJ2-1, with 12 bases aligning to TRBD2. The V segment lost 0 bases and the J segment 9 bases; nucleotides outside the gene matches: 10. The germline CDR1 and CDR2 sequences are SGHRS and YFSETQ. This CDR3 is built from 17 residues. CDR3 residues: CASSLGLASGRASEQFF. DNA for the CDR3: TGCGCCAGCAGCTTGGGATTGGCTAGCGGGAGGGCAAGTGAGCAGTTCTTC.

The rearrangement links TRBV25-1 to TRBJ2-6, with no clear D. CDR1 and CDR2 (germline): MGHDK, SYGVNS. The CDR3 has 13 residues. Trimming removed 4 bases from V and 0 bases from J, with 1 base in between. In nucleotides, the CDR3 is TGTGCCAGCAGTGCCTCTGGGGCCAACGTCCTGACTTTC. Translation: CASSASGANVLTF. The entire variable domain, with the rest obtained from reference TRBV25-1 and TRBJ2-6, is as follows: EADIYQTPRYLVIGTGKKITLECSQTMGHDKMYWYQQDPGMELHLIHYSYGVNSTEKGDLSSESTVSRIRTEHFPLTLESARPSHTSQYLCASSASGANVLTFGAGSRLTVL.

This sequence joins TRBV7-3 and TRBJ2-2; either TRBD1 or TRBD2 may fit D (5 bases each). Germline V gene data show CDR1 as SGHTA and CDR2 as FQGTGA. V dropped 5 bases and J dropped 4 bases, with 17 bases sitting between them. The CDR3 is 16 residues long. The CDR3 protein is CASSPQSGRGTGELFF. Here the CDR3 DNA reads TGTGCCAGCAGCCCCCAGAGCGGAAGGGGCACCGGGGAGCTGTTTTTT.

As to this clonotype: A junction boundary mismatches the germline segment, possibly from a read error. The CDR3 DNA is TGTTCCAGCAGTTTTAATCCGGGCTCCTACAATGAGCAGTTCTTC. Translation: CSSSFNPGSYNEQFF. This chain connects TRBV28 to TRBJ2-1; D gene unclear. The CDR3 runs 15 residues. Germline lookup yields CDR1 MDHEN and CDR2 SYDVKM.

There are many counts of this clonotype. This chain links TRBV5-1 with TRBJ1-2; D possibly corresponds to TRBD1 (6 bases). Germline CDR1 SGHRS, CDR2 YFSETQ. Deletions cut 0 bases from V and 5 bases from J, with 8 bases between. There are 13 residues in the CDR3. The CDR3 region is CASSLDGQYGYTF. CDR3 nucleotide sequence: TGCGCCAGCAGCTTGGACGGACAGTATGGCTACACCTTC.

The chain employs TRBV12-3 or TRBV12-4 and TRBJ2-2; no clear D. The CDR3 loop spans 11 amino acids. Trimming pared 5 bases from V and 9 bases from J, leaving 7 bases between. DNA for the CDR3: TGTGCCAGCAGTCCTCAGCGGGAGCTGTTTTTT. Protein: CASSPQRELFF.

In this sample, this clonotype turned up a few times. This chain connects TRBV7-8 to TRBJ2-7, with 12 nucleotides matching TRBD2. Germline trimming cut 4 bases from V and 4 bases from J; bases unmatched to any gene: 5. CDR1 is SGHVS and CDR2 is FQNEAQ in the germline V gene. The CDR3 has 15 residues. Here the CDR3 DNA reads TGTGCCAGCAGCTACAGGACTAGCGGGAAGTACGAGCAGTACTTC. As protein: CASSYRTSGKYEQYF.

This clonotype occurred a few times. Because it lacks the conserved phenylalanine or tryptophan at the end, this CDR3 is likely a read error. Because the CDR3's place on the DNA is in doubt, the DNA is left out and the CDR3 is given as listed by TCRdb. The chain links TRBV6-1 to TRBJ1-1; the table's D call, TRBD1, was not checked against the DNA. The germline gives CDR1 MNHNS, CDR2 SASEGT. The CDR3 extends over 13 residues, inclusive of both ends. This CDR3 is CASSENPPLSSKY.

The chain links TRBV5-1 to TRBJ2-1; 8 bases agree with TRBD1. With 5 bases clipped from V and 5 bases from J, the junction kept 12 bases outside the gene matches. The length of the CDR3 is 16 residues. From germline, CDR1 is SGHRS and CDR2 YFSETQ. The CDR3 DNA reads TGCGCCAGCAGGTCCACATCGGGACAGGTCAACAATGAGCAGTTCTTC. Protein sequence: CASRSTSGQVNNEQFF.

This clonotype was seen a few times. The chain joins TRBV5-1 to TRBJ2-2; D is unresolved. The CDR3 sequence is 15 residues long. The germline CDR1 and CDR2 sequences are SGHRS and YFSETQ. The ends were cut back, 0 bases at V and 3 bases at J, with 9 bases in the middle. The CDR3 DNA sequence: TGCGCCAGCAGCTTGGACACGGCCTACACCGGGGAGCTGTTTTTT. This gives the protein CASSLDTAYTGELFF.

This clonotype showed up just a few times. The V and J genes are TRBV6-1 and TRBJ1-1; 7 nucleotides align to TRBD1. CDR3 length: 15 residues. From germline, CDR1 is MNHNS and CDR2 SASEGT. The J segment lost 5 bases and the V segment lost 7 bases, leaving 13 bases of the junction unmatched. For the CDR3, the DNA is TGTGCCAGCATCTCAAGTAGGGGGCGGGTGACTGAAGCTTTCTTT. Its protein is CASISSRGRVTEAFF.

V is TRBV19 and J is TRBJ2-7; D is perhaps TRBD1 (5 bases). V lost 5 bases, J lost 4 bases, and 12 bases lay in between. CDR1 is LNHDA, CDR2 SQIVND, per germline (reference sequence). CDR3 size: 13 residues. The CDR3 coding sequence is TGTGCCAGTAGTGAGAGACAGCTTTACGAGCAGTACTTC. Translating it yields CASSERQLYEQYF.

This chain connects TRBV5-1 to TRBJ1-3; unclear D gene. From germline, CDR1 is SGHRS and CDR2 YFSETQ. This CDR3 spans 16 amino acids. The ends were cut back, 3 bases at V and 0 bases at J, with 13 bases in the middle. CDR3 DNA sequence: TGCGCCAGCAGCTCACAGCTTTTCACCTCTGGAAACACCATATATTTT. It codes for CASSSQLFTSGNTIYF.

This chain joins TRBV5-1 and TRBJ1-5; 11 positions match TRBD1. The junction had 2 bases not matched to a gene; V was cut back by 0 bases and J by 6 bases. The germline gives CDR1 SGHRS, CDR2 YFSETQ. The CDR3 is 15 amino acids. The CDR3 coding sequence is TGCGCCAGCAGCTTGGGGACAGGGGGCGTTCAGCCCCAGCATTTT. Protein product: CASSLGTGGVQPQHF.

This clonotype was seen a few times. The rearrangement uses TRBV12-3 or TRBV12-4 and TRBJ1-2; 8 bases agree with TRBD1. The trim removed 3 bases at V and 7 bases at J, leaving 4 bases unmatched. This CDR3 is built from 13 residues. CDR3 nucleotide sequence: TGTGCCAGCAGTTTTGGGGACAGGATTGGCTACACCTTC. It codes for CASSFGDRIGYTF.

This rearrangement joins TRBV3-1 to TRBJ2-7, with D perhaps TRBD2 (5 bases). Between the trimmed V and J ends, which lost 8 bases and 6 bases, there was a span of 11 bases. In germline, CDR1 is LGHDT, CDR2 YNNKEL (reference sequence). The CDR3 has 11 amino acids. DNA for the CDR3: TGTGCCAGCCGGGGTCGCGCCGAGCAGTACTTC. Residues: CASRGRAEQYF.

This rearrangement joins TRBV5-1 to TRBJ2-2, with 7 bases aligning to TRBD1. Trimming at V came to 0 bases and at J to 0 bases, leaving 5 bases not matched to a gene. The germline gives CDR1 SGHRS, CDR2 YFSETQ. This CDR3 region has 17 residues. The CDR3 spells CASSLGRQGTNTGELFF. CDR3 DNA sequence: TGCGCCAGCAGCTTGGGACGACAGGGTACGAACACCGGGGAGCTGTTTTTT.

This clonotype was seen a handful of times. The chain couples TRBV7-9 to TRBJ2-5; 7 bases fit TRBD1. CDR3 length: 14 residues. Germline values: CDR1 SEHNR, CDR2 FQNEAQ (reference sequence). The V gene end was trimmed by 2 bases and the J gene end by 5 bases; junction bases not matched to a gene: 5. The CDR3 DNA follows: TGTGCCAGCAGCTTAAAGGGGACAGCGGAGACCCAGTACTTC. This translates into CASSLKGTAETQYF.

This clonotype was detected a few times. The chain couples TRBV18 to TRBJ1-1; 8 positions agree with TRBD1. V shed 3 bases and J 4 bases; nucleotides not matched to a gene: 10. This CDR3 is 16 amino acids long. Per germline, CDR1 KGHSH and CDR2 LQKENI. CDR3 loop: CASSPTPQGGGTEAFF. In nucleotides, the CDR3 is TGTGCCAGCTCACCGACCCCACAGGGGGGAGGCACTGAAGCTTTCTTT.

This chain uses TRBV24-1 with TRBJ2-5, with TRBD1 matching 7 bases. Germline V gene data show CDR1 as KGHDR and CDR2 as SFDVKD. The trim removed 3 bases at V and 4 bases at J, leaving 4 bases unmatched. The CDR3 is 14 amino acids. As DNA, the CDR3 is TGTGCCACCAGTGATAGAAACAGGGGAGAGACCCAGTACTTC. Amino acid sequence: CATSDRNRGETQYF.

CDR3 coding DNA: TGTGCCAGCATGGGAAGTTACGAGCAGTACTTC. Translated: CASMGSYEQYF. The chain uses TRBV3-1 and TRBJ2-7; D is unclear. Trimming left V 7 bases short and J 4 bases short, with 8 bases between. The CDR3 is 11 amino acids. Germline CDR1 and CDR2: LGHDT and YNNKEL (reference sequence).

This clonotype was picked up a small number of times. The chain combines TRBV6-1 with TRBJ2-6, with TRBD1 matching 8 bases. The CDR3 has 15 residues. Unmatched junction bases numbered 3, after V lost 8 bases and J lost 0 bases. The germline V gene encodes CDR1 MNHNS and CDR2 SASEGT. CDR3 sequence: CASGRGLSGANVLTF. DNA of the CDR3: TGTGCCAGCGGCAGGGGGCTCTCTGGGGCCAACGTCCTGACTTTC.

A few counts support this clonotype. The V and J genes are TRBV27 and TRBJ2-1; D unresolved. V was cut by 5 bases and J by 4 bases, with 12 bases left in between. Germline V gene data show CDR1 as MNHEY and CDR2 as SMNVEV (reference sequence). CDR3 length: 14 amino acids. This chain's CDR3 is CASSVPGWYNEQFF. CDR3 nucleotide sequence: TGTGCCAGCAGTGTACCCGGGTGGTACAATGAGCAGTTCTTC.

The chain couples TRBV10-3 to TRBJ2-5; no reliable D call. The CDR3 covers 13 residues. V lost 6 bases and J 1 base, leaving 9 bases between the germline ends. Germline V gene data show CDR1 as ENHRY and CDR2 as SYGVKD. CDR3: CAIRGSFQETQYF. The CDR3 coding sequence is TGTGCCATCAGAGGGTCCTTCCAAGAGACCCAGTACTTC.

This rearrangement joins TRBV6-1 to TRBJ2-5; possibly TRBD1 for D (5 bases). This CDR3 contains 15 residues. CDR1 and CDR2 (germline): MNHNS, SASEGT. V dropped 6 bases and J dropped 5 bases, with 19 bases sitting between them. As DNA, the CDR3 is TGTGCCAGCAGCCGCATTCCCAGGGAAGGGGAGACCCAGTACTTC. Translating it yields CASSRIPREGETQYF.